This TCR beta chain was observed in a study of T cell changes during pregnancy in multiple sclerosis. Data came from immunoSEQ multiplex PCR; TCRdb stores just in-frame clones and leaves some out. Of 25,000 to 30,000 clones in the sample, 89% were seen once. CDR1 and CDR2 from the germline V gene are SEHNR and FQNEAQ (reference sequence). Trimming cost V 5 bases and J 0 bases, with 4 bases left between them. The CDR3 extends over 12 amino acids. The sample in question was CD4+ T cells from peripheral blood mononuclear cells, obtained in the first trimester of pregnancy. The origin of this receptor is a female donor in good health, enrolled as a control in a pregnancy study. The V gene is TRBV7-9, the J gene TRBJ1-1; D is unclear. The CDR3 bases are TGTGCCAGCAGCAGAGTGAACACTGAAGCTTTCTTT. This translates into CASSRVNTEAFF.